Listed below are T cell receptor beta chains from one sample, sequenced in a study of blood T cell repertoires in COVID-19. TCRdb's table, derived via immunoSEQ multiplex PCR, lists solely in-frame clones and lacks some. The data contain 300,000 or so clones, about 86% of them singletons. The specimen was peripheral blood. Source of these receptors: a woman between 50 and 59 years old with acute or convalescent COVID-19. CDR3s include the opening cysteine and the closing phenylalanine or tryptophan. D genes are given only for firm matches. Clone size is given for some rows only: seen once, a few or many times, or a class if the clone is expanded.

J gene: TRBJ2-1
V gene: TRBV3-1/TRBV3-2
clone size: NA
D gene: TRBD2
CDR3 protein: CASSPGGGDYNEQFF
CDR3 DNA: TGTGCCAGCAGCCCTGGCGGGGGGGACTACAATGAGCAGTTCTTC

J gene: TRBJ1-4
V gene: TRBV6-1
clone size: NA
D gene: TRBD1
CDR3 protein: CASSEARGQGGWREKLFF
CDR3 DNA: TGTGCCAGCAGTGAAGCAAGAGGGCAGGGGGGTTGGAGGGAAAAACTGTTTTTT

J gene: TRBJ1-4
V gene: TRBV28
clone size: once
D gene: NA
CDR3 protein: CASGWMGGTEKLFF
CDR3 DNA: TGTGCCAGCGGCTGGATGGGGGGTACGGAAAAACTGTTTTTT

J gene: TRBJ2-5
V gene: TRBV7-3
clone size: NA
D gene: NA
CDR3 protein: CASSLRGSGEETQYF
CDR3 DNA: TGTGCCAGCAGTTTAAGGGGTAGCGGTGAAGAGACCCAGTACTTC

J gene: TRBJ1-2
V gene: TRBV30
clone size: NA
D gene: NA
CDR3 protein: CAWSPGPLTF
CDR3 DNA: TGTGCCTGGAGTCCAGGGCCGCTCACCTTC

J gene: TRBJ2-5
V gene: TRBV6-5
clone size: once
D gene: TRBD1
CDR3 protein: CASVRDSETQYF
CDR3 DNA: TGTGCCAGCGTTAGGGACAGTGAGACCCAGTACTTC

J gene: TRBJ1-3
V gene: TRBV5-1
clone size: NA
D gene: NA
CDR3 protein: CASSLGRGASGNTIYF
CDR3 DNA: TGCGCCAGCAGCCTTGGACGTGGGGCATCTGGAAACACCATATATTTT

J gene: TRBJ1-4
V gene: TRBV9
clone size: NA
D gene: TRBD1
CDR3 protein: CASSSRQGVDEKLFF
CDR3 DNA: TGTGCCAGCAGCTCCCGACAGGGTGTGGACGAAAAACTGTTTTTT

J gene: TRBJ1-1
V gene: TRBV4-1
clone size: few
D gene: NA
CDR3 protein: CASSQAGVDTEAFF
CDR3 DNA: TGCGCCAGCAGCCAGGCAGGGGTAGACACTGAAGCTTTCTTT

J gene: TRBJ1-6
V gene: TRBV10-2
clone size: few
D gene: NA
CDR3 protein: CASRDSNQPSPLHF
CDR3 DNA: TGCGCCAGCAGGGACAGCAATCAGCCTTCACCCCTCCACTTT

J gene: TRBJ1-5
V gene: TRBV6-5
clone size: NA
D gene: NA
CDR3 protein: CASTSGQLNQPQHF
CDR3 DNA: TGTGCCAGCACTTCGGGACAACTAAATCAGCCCCAGCATTTT

J gene: TRBJ1-6
V gene: TRBV4-1
clone size: NA
D gene: NA
CDR3 protein: CASSRDPGSRNSPLHF
CDR3 DNA: TGCGCCAGCAGCCGAGATCCGGGGTCTAGGAATTCACCCCTCCACTTT

J gene: TRBJ1-6
V gene: TRBV6-6
clone size: once
D gene: TRBD1
CDR3 protein: CASSNRGQGGSPLHF
CDR3 DNA: TGTGCCAGCAGCAACAGGGGGCAGGGGGGTTCACCCCTCCACTTT

J gene: TRBJ2-1
V gene: TRBV6-4
clone size: NA
D gene: TRBD2
CDR3 protein: CASSRLAGVANEQFF
CDR3 DNA: TGTGCCAGCAGTAGACTAGCGGGAGTGGCCAATGAGCAGTTCTTC

J gene: TRBJ1-1
V gene: TRBV29-1
clone size: NA
D gene: NA
CDR3 protein: CSVYDTNTEAFF
CDR3 DNA: TGCAGCGTCTACGACACGAACACTGAAGCTTTCTTT

J gene: TRBJ2-3
V gene: TRBV29-1
clone size: few
D gene: TRBD2
CDR3 protein: CTHSGSTDTQYF
CDR3 DNA: TGCACACATAGCGGGAGCACAGATACGCAGTATTTT

J gene: TRBJ1-1
V gene: TRBV4-3
clone size: NA
D gene: NA
CDR3 protein: CASSQTWRGTEAFF
CDR3 DNA: TGCGCCAGCAGCCAGACGTGGAGGGGCACTGAAGCTTTCTTT

J gene: TRBJ1-6
V gene: TRBV12-3/TRBV12-4
clone size: NA
D gene: NA
CDR3 protein: CASSSPRSPLHF
CDR3 DNA: TGTGCCAGCAGCTCCCCTCGTTCACCCCTCCACTTT

J gene: TRBJ1-1
V gene: TRBV29-1
clone size: NA
D gene: NA
CDR3 protein: CSPSVRGNTEAFF
CDR3 DNA: TGCAGCCCATCGGTTCGGGGGAACACTGAAGCTTTCTTT

J gene: TRBJ2-3
V gene: TRBV23-1
clone size: once
D gene: NA
CDR3 protein: CASSPGPTPRADTQYF
CDR3 DNA: TGCGCCAGCAGTCCAGGTCCGACCCCGCGGGCAGATACGCAGTATTTT

J gene: TRBJ2-3
V gene: TRBV27
clone size: NA
D gene: TRBD1
CDR3 protein: CASSPKTGVSDTQYF
CDR3 DNA: TGTGCCAGCAGCCCCAAGACAGGGGTGTCAGATACGCAGTATTTT

J gene: TRBJ1-4
V gene: TRBV4-1
clone size: NA
D gene: NA
CDR3 protein: CASSQFTPIREKLFF
CDR3 DNA: TGCGCCAGCAGCCAATTCACGCCTATTAGAGAAAAACTGTTTTTT

J gene: TRBJ2-2
V gene: TRBV24-1
clone size: NA
D gene: NA
CDR3 protein: CATRGQSTGELFF
CDR3 DNA: TGTGCCACCAGGGGGCAGAGCACCGGGGAGCTGTTTTTT

J gene: TRBJ2-6
V gene: TRBV29-1
clone size: once
D gene: NA
CDR3 protein: CSVQGNPLSGANVLTF
CDR3 DNA: TGCAGCGTACAGGGAAATCCCCTATCTGGGGCCAACGTCCTGACTTTC

J gene: TRBJ2-3
V gene: TRBV5-6
clone size: NA
D gene: TRBD1
CDR3 protein: CASSFLGQGADTQYF
CDR3 DNA: TGTGCCAGCAGCTTTTTGGGACAGGGCGCAGATACGCAGTATTTT

J gene: TRBJ2-2
V gene: TRBV12-5
clone size: NA
D gene: TRBD2
CDR3 protein: CASGSSGRQGTGELFF
CDR3 DNA: TGTGCTAGTGGGAGTAGCGGGAGACAGGGCACCGGGGAGCTGTTTTTT

J gene: TRBJ2-1
V gene: TRBV5-1
clone size: NA
D gene: NA
CDR3 protein: CASRGAGDSYNEQFF
CDR3 DNA: TGCGCCAGCAGAGGCGCGGGCGACTCCTACAATGAGCAGTTCTTC

J gene: TRBJ2-7
V gene: TRBV29-1
clone size: NA
D gene: NA
CDR3 protein: CSVAKDRAYEQYF
CDR3 DNA: TGCAGCGTTGCCAAAGACAGAGCCTACGAGCAGTACTTC

J gene: TRBJ1-1
V gene: TRBV5-5
clone size: few
D gene: NA
CDR3 protein: CASSLMGRGGGLNTEAFF
CDR3 DNA: TGTGCCAGCAGCTTGATGGGAAGGGGCGGGGGTTTGAACACTGAAGCTTTCTTT

J gene: TRBJ1-1
V gene: TRBV7-9
clone size: NA
D gene: NA
CDR3 protein: CASSLRGRGGMNTEAFF
CDR3 DNA: TGTGCCAGCAGCCTTAGGGGGAGGGGTGGAATGAACACTGAAGCTTTCTTT

J gene: TRBJ2-4
V gene: TRBV12-3/TRBV12-4
clone size: few
D gene: NA
CDR3 protein: CASYAPGDIQYF
CDR3 DNA: TGTGCCAGCTACGCCCCAGGGGACATTCAGTACTTC

J gene: TRBJ2-3
V gene: TRBV27
clone size: NA
D gene: NA
CDR3 protein: CASSLQGGDTQYF
CDR3 DNA: TGTGCCAGCAGTTTACAGGGGGGAGATACGCAGTATTTT

J gene: TRBJ1-1
V gene: TRBV2
clone size: NA
D gene: NA
CDR3 protein: CASIPQKAFF
CDR3 DNA: TGTGCCAGCATCCCACAGAAAGCTTTCTTT

J gene: TRBJ1-1
V gene: TRBV29-1
clone size: NA
D gene: NA
CDR3 protein: CSVDQGMNTEAFF
CDR3 DNA: TGCAGCGTTGACCAGGGAATGAACACTGAAGCTTTCTTT

J gene: TRBJ2-7
V gene: TRBV12-3/TRBV12-4
clone size: NA
D gene: NA
CDR3 protein: CASSLGQFQQYF
CDR3 DNA: TGTGCCAGCAGTTTGGGGCAGTTCCAGCAGTACTTC

J gene: TRBJ1-4
V gene: TRBV6-6
clone size: NA
D gene: NA
CDR3 protein: CASSSYGGGEKLFF
CDR3 DNA: TGTGCCAGCTCGAGTTACGGGGGTGGCGAAAAACTGTTTTTT

J gene: TRBJ1-5
V gene: TRBV6-5
clone size: once
D gene: NA
CDR3 protein: CASRPPGQTRGPQHF
CDR3 DNA: TGTGCCAGCAGGCCCCCTGGGCAGACCAGGGGGCCCCAGCATTTT

J gene: TRBJ2-3
V gene: TRBV7-9
clone size: few
D gene: TRBD2
CDR3 protein: CASSLGQVPGGPSLHTQYF
CDR3 DNA: TGTGCCAGCAGCTTAGGCCAGGTCCCGGGAGGTCCTTCGTTGCATACGCAGTATTTT

J gene: TRBJ2-7
V gene: TRBV18
clone size: once
D gene: TRBD1
CDR3 protein: CASSLTGQPYEQYF
CDR3 DNA: TGTGCCAGCTCTCTAACGGGACAGCCCTACGAGCAGTACTTC

J gene: TRBJ2-3
V gene: TRBV11-2
clone size: NA
D gene: NA
CDR3 protein: CASSSTGGADTQYF
CDR3 DNA: TGTGCCAGCAGCTCAACAGGGGGGGCAGATACGCAGTATTTT

J gene: TRBJ1-6
V gene: TRBV5-5
clone size: NA
D gene: NA
CDR3 protein: CASSFGTGGGGSNSPLHF
CDR3 DNA: TGTGCCAGCAGCTTTGGCACAGGCGGTGGGGGGTCGAATTCACCCCTCCACTTT

J gene: TRBJ2-3
V gene: TRBV7-2
clone size: once
D gene: TRBD2
CDR3 protein: CASSPASGRGPTDTQYF
CDR3 DNA: TGTGCCAGCAGTCCAGCTAGCGGGAGGGGTCCGACAGATACGCAGTATTTT

J gene: TRBJ1-1
V gene: TRBV12-3/TRBV12-4
clone size: NA
D gene: TRBD1
CDR3 protein: CASSLRDRAEAFF
CDR3 DNA: TGTGCCAGCAGTTTAAGGGACAGGGCTGAAGCTTTCTTT

J gene: TRBJ2-5
V gene: TRBV9
clone size: NA
D gene: TRBD1
CDR3 protein: CASSVAGGGQGSQETQYF
CDR3 DNA: TGTGCCAGCAGCGTAGCGGGGGGAGGACAGGGGTCTCAAGAGACCCAGTACTTC

J gene: TRBJ1-5
V gene: TRBV18
clone size: once
D gene: NA
CDR3 protein: CASSPPSGSGNQPQHF
CDR3 DNA: TGTGCCAGCTCACCACCCTCAGGGAGCGGGAATCAGCCCCAGCATTTT

J gene: TRBJ2-3
V gene: TRBV24-1
clone size: NA
D gene: NA
CDR3 protein: CATSDSSTSLSQYF
CDR3 DNA: TGTGCCACCAGTGATTCCTCTACTAGCCTGTCGCAGTATTTT